Shown below are 20 T cell receptor beta chains from a single sample sequenced in a study of cytomegalovirus exposure and HLA in healthy donors. With 60 Vbeta and 13 Jbeta primers, the PCR was carried out. Profiled with immunoSEQ multiplex PCR; TCRdb holds only in-frame clones, not every one. Its table lists tens of thousands of clones. Sample: PBMCs. These receptors were taken from a man aged 45-60 years in good health and CMV-seropositive.

CDR3 protein: CASSFLAGARYNEQFF. The CDR3 DNA is TGCGCCAGCAGCTTTCTAGCGGGAGCGAGGTACAATGAGCAGTTCTTC. V usage is TRBV5-1 and J usage is TRBJ2-1; 10 nucleotides agree with TRBD2. The CDR3 runs to 16 residues. Germline loops: CDR1 SGHRS, CDR2 YFSETQ. V shed 2 bases, J shed 4 bases, and the junction held 6 bases outside the gene matches.

The CDR3, as DNA: TGTGCCAGCAGACCAACTGTACAGGGTTATGGCTACACCTTC. Protein: CASRPTVQGYGYTF. The rearrangement uses TRBV11-2 and TRBJ1-2, with TRBD1 as a possible D gene (6 bases). The CDR3 is made up of 14 amino acids. The V and J ends lost 6 bases and 5 bases respectively, with 16 bases between them. CDR1 and CDR2 (germline): SGHAT, FQNNGV.

The rearrangement links TRBV5-1 to TRBJ2-6, with D unresolved. CDR1 is SGHRS and CDR2 is YFSETQ in the germline V gene. V was cut by 6 bases and J by 0 bases, with 10 bases left in between. CDR3 length: 15 amino acids. CDR3 coding DNA: TGCGCCAGCACCCTGATGAGCTCTGGGGCCAACGTCCTGACTTTC. This encodes CASTLMSSGANVLTF.

This chain uses TRBV28 with TRBJ2-2; a weak D match, TRBD2 (6 bases). The germline CDR1 and CDR2 sequences are MDHEN and SYDVKM. The CDR3 runs 15 residues. V dropped 2 bases and J dropped 1 base, with 8 bases sitting between them. Here the CDR3 reads CASSLGTGNTGELFF. CDR3 coding DNA: TGTGCCAGCAGTTTAGGGACTGGGAACACCGGGGAGCTGTTTTTT.

The V call is TRBV18, the J call TRBJ1-5; a possible D gene is TRBD1 (6 bases). Germline V gene data show CDR1 as KGHSH and CDR2 as LQKENI. V was trimmed by 2 bases and J by 8 bases, leaving 16 bases between them. The CDR3 runs 15 residues. The CDR3 DNA follows: TGTGCCAGCTCACCAAGGCGGGGGCGCGGGGAGCCCCAGCATTTT. Protein: CASSPRRGRGEPQHF.

The chain links TRBV30 to TRBJ1-2; D is perhaps TRBD1 (5 bases). This CDR3 has 12 amino acids. Trimming shortened V by 0 bases and J by 8 bases, and 10 bases separated the two germline ends. Germline lookup yields CDR1 GTSNPN and CDR2 SVGIG (reference sequence). CDR3 DNA sequence: TGTGCCTGGAGTGTACGGAGGGACGGCTACACCTTC. It translates to CAWSVRRDGYTF.

The chain has TRBV7-8 and TRBJ2-7, with D possibly matching TRBD1 (5 bases). Germline-derived CDR1 and CDR2 are SGHVS and FQNEAQ. The CDR3 runs 13 residues. Trimming stripped 5 bases from V and 3 bases from J, with 11 bases between. The CDR3 DNA is TGTGCCAGCAGCCAGAGAAGGGGCTACGAGCAGTACGTC. Translated: CASSQRRGYEQYV.

The chain combines TRBV6-5 with TRBJ2-2, with no clear D. This CDR3 has 14 amino acids. V dropped 5 bases and J dropped 6 bases, with 13 bases sitting between them. CDR1 is MNHEY and CDR2 is SVGAGI in the germline V gene. The CDR3 loop reads CASSAGTLAGELFF. The CDR3 DNA is TGTGCCAGCAGTGCAGGTACCCTCGCCGGGGAGCTGTTTTTT.

The V and J genes are TRBV9 and TRBJ2-2; 11 bases align to TRBD2. Per germline, CDR1 SGDLS and CDR2 YYNGEE. The CDR3 loop spans 16 amino acids. With V trimmed by 4 bases and J by 4 bases, 6 bases remained unmatched. CDR3 amino acids: CASSTQGLAGTGELFF. The CDR3 DNA is TGTGCCAGCAGCACCCAAGGACTAGCGGGCACCGGGGAGCTGTTTTTT. The full variable domain, its missing parts supplied by reference TRBV9 and TRBJ2-2, is DSGVTQTPKHLITATGQRVTLRCSPRSGDLSVYWYQQSLDQGLQFLIQYYNGEERAKGNILERFSAQQFPDLHSELNLSSLELGDSALYFCASSTQGLAGTGELFFGEGSRLTVL.

As DNA, the CDR3 is TGTGCCAGCATCCGAGGGGGTACCTACAATGAGCAGTTCTTC. Its protein product is CASIRGGTYNEQFF. The V call is TRBV2, the J call TRBJ2-1; TRBD1 is a possible D gene (6 bases). The V end lost 7 bases, the J end lost 2 bases, and 12 bases lay between the germline ends. CDR3 size: 14 residues. From germline, CDR1 is SNHLY and CDR2 FYNNEI.

The chain uses TRBV19 and TRBJ2-2, with 8 positions matching TRBD1. This CDR3 comprises 17 residues. After removal of 3 bases from V and 1 base from J, the junction contained 7 bases not matched to a gene. In germline, CDR1 is LNHDA, CDR2 SQIVND (reference sequence). The CDR3 nucleotides read TGTGCCAGTAGTATCTGGGCAGGGGGCAAGAACACCGGGGAGCTGTTTTTT. Its translation is CASSIWAGGKNTGELFF.

The chain employs TRBV6-6 and TRBJ2-7; 7 bases agree with TRBD2. From germline, CDR1 is MNHNY and CDR2 SVGAGI (reference sequence). The CDR3 totals 14 residues. Unmatched junction bases numbered 8, after V lost 5 bases and J lost 4 bases. The CDR3 region is CASSRGDSGYEQYF. The DNA for the CDR3 is TGTGCCAGCAGTCGGGGGGATAGCGGGTACGAGCAGTACTTC.

The V gene is TRBV7-9, the J gene TRBJ1-2, with a tentative D call TRBD1 (5 bases). The germline gives CDR1 SEHNR, CDR2 FQNEAQ (reference sequence). This CDR3 has 15 residues. Trimming shortened V by 4 bases and J by 4 bases, and 16 bases separated the two germline ends. Here the CDR3 reads CASSSSFQGGYGYTF. In nucleotides, the CDR3 is TGTGCCAGCAGCTCCTCCTTCCAGGGAGGCTATGGCTACACCTTC.

V gene TRBV7-2 combines with J gene TRBJ1-5; D not certain. CDR1 is SGHTA, CDR2 FQGNSA, per germline. V was shortened by 4 bases and J by 0 bases, with 7 bases between the two germline ends. The CDR3 consists of 14 residues. The CDR3 region is CASSSLYSNQPQHF. The DNA for the CDR3 is TGTGCCAGCAGCTCTCTATATAGCAATCAGCCCCAGCATTTT.

The CDR3 bases are TGTGCCAGCAGACCTAGCGGGAGTGAAACCGGGGAGCTGTTTTTT. It codes for CASRPSGSETGELFF. This chain uses TRBV7-9 with TRBJ2-2; 10 bases fit TRBD2. The CDR3 has 15 amino acids. Trimming cost V 6 bases and J 5 bases; bases outside gene matches: 6. Per germline, CDR1 SEHNR and CDR2 FQNEAQ (reference sequence).

The chain links TRBV5-8 to TRBJ2-3; 7 positions match TRBD1. Germline V gene data show CDR1 as SGHTS and CDR2 as YDEGEE. The CDR3 extends over 13 amino acids. Trimming at V came to 5 bases and at J to 5 bases, leaving 5 bases not matched to a gene. This CDR3 is CASRRGQRDTQYF. CDR3 DNA: TGTGCCAGCAGAAGGGGACAGAGAGATACGCAGTATTTT.

The CDR3 region is CASSLAGGETEAFF. The DNA for the CDR3 is TGCGCCAGCAGCTTAGCAGGGGGAGAGACTGAAGCTTTCTTT. The chain couples TRBV5-1 to TRBJ1-1, with 7 bases that match TRBD1. The CDR3 loop spans 14 amino acids. Germline V gene sequence: CDR1 SGHRS, CDR2 YFSETQ. Trimming cost V 2 bases and J 5 bases; bases outside gene matches: 6.

This chain uses TRBV18 with TRBJ2-5; 10 bases agree with TRBD2. This CDR3 is 17 amino acids long. Germline-derived CDR1 and CDR2 are KGHSH and LQKENI. V lost 2 bases to trimming and J lost 3 bases; unmatched junction nucleotides: 9. The CDR3: CASSPVVVLAGEETQYF. For the CDR3, the DNA is TGTGCCAGCTCACCAGTAGTAGTCCTAGCGGGAGAAGAGACCCAGTACTTC.

The V and J genes are TRBV7-3 and TRBJ2-2; tentative D call: TRBD1 (5 bases). CDR3 length: 14 residues. Deletions cut 5 bases from V and 7 bases from J, with 14 bases between. Germline V gives CDR1 SGHTA, CDR2 FQGTGA. The CDR3 sequence: CASSPGPHDGELFF. DNA of the CDR3: TGTGCCAGCAGCCCAGGGCCTCATGACGGGGAGCTGTTTTTT.

This chain joins TRBV28 and TRBJ2-7, with 7 bases fitting TRBD1. The V segment lost 2 bases and the J segment 4 bases; nucleotides outside the gene matches: 5. Germline CDR1 MDHEN, CDR2 SYDVKM. This CDR3 is 14 amino acids long. The DNA for the CDR3 is TGTGCCAGCAGTTTACAAGGGACAGCTTACGAGCAGTACGTC. Translation gives CASSLQGTAYEQYV.